This T cell receptor beta chain was observed in a study of T cells after yellow fever vaccination. Study results and caveats: Most clones from primary vaccination resurfaced after the booster (around 97% CD4, approximately 88% CD8).

Trimming removed 4 bases at V and 10 bases at J, with 8 bases between. The CDR3 is made up of 11 amino acids. Per the germline V gene, CDR1 is SGHVS and CDR2 is FQNEAQ. Template switching with 5'RACE generated the TCR cDNA and added a universal primer site and UMIs. One entry per CDR3 protein results from TCRdb running MiXCR on the 5' RACE reads. This sample yields 50,000 or so distinct CDR3 sequences, of which approximately 7% are seen a single time; roughly a quarter belongs to the top ten. The chain links TRBV7-8 to TRBJ2-1; the D is unclear. The sequence was obtained from a man aged 18 to 30 who received the YFV17D yellow fever vaccine. The material was CD8+ T cells not binding an NS4B(214-222) dextramer, sorted from PBMCs, obtained about 41 days after the first yellow fever vaccination. CDR3 DNA sequence: TGTGCCAGCAGCTCCAACTACGAGCAGTTCTTC. The encoded protein is CASSSNYEQFF.